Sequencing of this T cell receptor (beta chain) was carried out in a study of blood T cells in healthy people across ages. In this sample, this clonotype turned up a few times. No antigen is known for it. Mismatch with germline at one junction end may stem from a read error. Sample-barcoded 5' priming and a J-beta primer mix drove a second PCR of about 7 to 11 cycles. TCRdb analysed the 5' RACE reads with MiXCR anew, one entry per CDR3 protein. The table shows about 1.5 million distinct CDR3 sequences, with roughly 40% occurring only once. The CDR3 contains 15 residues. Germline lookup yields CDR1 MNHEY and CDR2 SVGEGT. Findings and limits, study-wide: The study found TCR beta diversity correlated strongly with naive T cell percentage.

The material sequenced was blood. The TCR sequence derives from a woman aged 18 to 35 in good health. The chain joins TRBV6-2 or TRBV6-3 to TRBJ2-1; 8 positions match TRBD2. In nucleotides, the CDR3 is TGTGCCGGCAGCGGAAGCGGGAGCTCCTACAATGAGCAGTTCTTC. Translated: CAGSGSGSSYNEQFF.